Below are 32 T cell receptor beta chains sequenced from a single sample in a study of cytomegalovirus exposure and HLA in healthy donors. PCR primers comprised 60 Vbeta and 13 Jbeta primers. Method: immunoSEQ multiplex PCR; TCRdb's copy keeps in-frame clones and lacks some. The sample includes approximately 170,000 clones, about 79% of them seen just once. The sequencing input was PBMCs. These receptors all stem from a woman in her fifties or sixties in good health and CMV-seronegative.

V is TRBV5-6 and J is TRBJ1-2, with 9 positions matching TRBD1. The CDR3 is 16 amino acids. V lost 3 bases and J lost 2; bases outside the gene matches: 8. In germline, CDR1 is SGHDT, CDR2 YYEEEE. The DNA for the CDR3 is TGTGCCAGCAGCTCCCCGGGACAGGGACGAAACTATGGCTACACCTTC. It yields the protein CASSSPGQGRNYGYTF.

V usage is TRBV6-1 and J usage is TRBJ2-3, with D possibly being TRBD1 (6 bases). Germline values: CDR1 MNHNS, CDR2 SASEGT. The CDR3 consists of 12 residues. The V gene lost 6 bases and the J gene lost 6 bases, with 10 bases spanning the gap. Here the CDR3 DNA reads TGTGCCAGCAGACTCAGGGGTGATACGCAGTATTTT. Encoded protein: CASRLRGDTQYF.

The V and J genes are TRBV7-2 and TRBJ2-5; a weak D match, TRBD1 (6 bases). The J call may not be correct, given that the DNA end is closer to TRBJ2-7. Germline loops: CDR1 SGHTA, CDR2 FQGNSA. The CDR3 contains 13 residues. As DNA, the CDR3 is TGTGCCAGCAGCTCCCAACAGGGTTTCGAGCAGTACTTC. Its protein is CASSSQQGFEQYF.

The chain recombines TRBV9 with TRBJ2-1; 10 bases align to TRBD2. Per germline, CDR1 SGDLS and CDR2 YYNGEE. V gave up 3 bases and J gave up 3 bases; unmatched junction bases: 9. This CDR3 has 17 amino acids. CDR3 protein: CASSEGSGGAFYNEQFF. The CDR3 region has the DNA TGTGCCAGCAGCGAGGGAAGCGGGGGGGCCTTCTACAATGAGCAGTTCTTC.

The chain uses TRBV15 and TRBJ2-7; TRBD1 aligns across 8 bases. The germline V gene has CDR1 LNHNV and CDR2 YYDKDF (reference sequence). The CDR3 length is 13 residues. V shed 8 bases and J 5 bases; nucleotides not matched to a gene: 8. In nucleotides, the CDR3 is TGTGCCACCGGACAGGGATTTAGGGACGAGCAGTACTTC. Residues: CATGQGFRDEQYF.

The V gene is TRBV5-8, the J gene TRBJ2-7, with D maybe TRBD1 (5 bases). Germline CDR1 SGHTS, CDR2 YDEGEE. Trimming removed 0 bases at V and 4 bases at J, with 23 bases between. The CDR3 has 18 amino acids. The CDR3 loop reads CASSLARQSAGIWYEQYF. The CDR3 DNA is TGTGCCAGCAGCTTGGCCAGACAGTCAGCCGGCATTTGGTACGAGCAGTACTTC.

This clone has only a few counts. V gene TRBV21-1 combines with J gene TRBJ2-1; TRBD2, the table's D call, was not compared with the DNA. TRBV21-1 represents a pseudogene. This CDR3 has 13 residues. CDR3 DNA: TGTGCCAGCAGCAAATGCGGCGGGGGTAAGCAGTTCTTC. Protein sequence: CASSKCGGGKQFF.

The chain recombines TRBV7-9 with TRBJ1-2; the match to TRBD1 covers 7 bases. The CDR3 loop spans 14 amino acids. V was pared by 1 base and J by 4 bases, with 3 bases of the junction left unmatched. Germline V gene sequence: CDR1 SEHNR, CDR2 FQNEAQ (reference sequence). In DNA, the CDR3 is TGTGCCAGCAGCTTAGACAGGGGTGGCTATGGCTACACCTTC. Protein: CASSLDRGGYGYTF.

The V and J genes are TRBV5-1 and TRBJ2-7, with TRBD2 identical over 8 bases. Germline V gives CDR1 SGHRS, CDR2 YFSETQ. This CDR3 is 14 amino acids long. V shed 4 bases, J shed 2 bases, and the junction held 5 bases outside the gene matches. The CDR3 loop is CASSRSGEPYEQYF. The CDR3 DNA follows: TGCGCCAGCAGCCGTAGCGGGGAACCCTACGAGCAGTACTTC.

This chain connects TRBV5-1 to TRBJ2-4; tentative D call: TRBD2 (5 bases). Germline CDR1 SGHRS, CDR2 YFSETQ. CDR3 length equals 14 residues. Trimming took off 2 bases at V and 3 bases at J, with 9 bases between the two ends. Here the CDR3 reads CASSLDSVKNIQYF. The CDR3 bases are TGCGCCAGCAGCTTAGATAGCGTCAAAAACATTCAGTACTTC.

The genes are TRBV28 and TRBJ1-5; unclear D gene. Germline CDR1 MDHEN, CDR2 SYDVKM. Between the trimmed V and J ends, which lost 3 bases and 1 base, there was a span of 13 bases. The CDR3 contains 16 residues. The chain's CDR3 is CASSFVGGQSNQPQHF. The CDR3 DNA sequence: TGTGCCAGCAGTTTTGTAGGTGGGCAAAGCAATCAGCCCCAGCATTTT.

The chain carries TRBV5-5 and TRBJ1-5; weak D call: TRBD1 (5 bases). Looked up from germline, CDR1 is SGHKS and CDR2 is YYEKEE (reference sequence). V was clipped by 0 bases and J by 7 bases, with 11 bases between them. CDR3 length: 14 residues. The chain's CDR3 is CASSLEAGIQPQHF. CDR3 bases: TGTGCCAGCAGCTTGGAGGCAGGGATCCAGCCCCAGCATTTT.

The chain joins TRBV30 to TRBJ2-7; 7 bases align to TRBD2. Germline V gene data show CDR1 as GTSNPN and CDR2 as SVGIG (reference sequence). CDR3 size: 12 residues. V lost 4 bases, J lost 2 bases, and 2 bases stayed unmatched. The CDR3 reads CAWTSGTYEQYF. In DNA, the CDR3 is TGTGCCTGGACTAGCGGTACCTACGAGCAGTACTTC. Combining the CDR3 with reference TRBV30 and TRBJ2-7 gives the whole variable domain SQTIHQWPATLVQPVGSPLSLECTVEGTSNPNLYWYRQAAGRGLQLLFYSVGIGQISSEVPQNLSASRPQDRQFILSSKKLLLSDSGFYLCAWTSGTYEQYFGPGTRLTVT.

This sequence joins TRBV7-8 and TRBJ2-5; TRBD1 aligns across 9 bases. This CDR3 contains 14 residues. CDR1 is SGHVS and CDR2 is FQNEAQ in the germline V gene. Unmatched junction bases numbered 4, after V lost 5 bases and J lost 3 bases. CDR3 protein: CASSPGTGKETQYF. CDR3 DNA sequence: TGTGCCAGCAGCCCAGGGACAGGGAAAGAGACCCAGTACTTC.

A word on this clone: The junction departs from the called germline gene at one end, perhaps through a read error. This chain connects TRBV7-9 to TRBJ2-1; 10 nucleotides line up with TRBD2. The length of the CDR3 is 16 residues. Germline CDR1 and CDR2: SEHNR and FQNEAQ (reference sequence). CDR3 loop: CSSSPSGLAAYNEQFF. In DNA form, the CDR3 reads TGTTCCAGCAGCCCCTCCGGACTAGCGGCCTACAATGAGCAGTTCTTC.

The rearrangement joins TRBV2 to TRBJ2-7, with TRBD2 matching over 11 bases. The germline gives CDR1 SNHLY, CDR2 FYNNEI. The V segment lost 1 base and the J segment 7 bases; nucleotides outside the gene matches: 15. This CDR3 comprises 18 residues. The CDR3: CASSEGGSSSGRAWEQYF. The CDR3 coding sequence is TGTGCCAGCAGTGAAGGGGGCTCGAGTAGCGGGAGGGCCTGGGAGCAGTACTTC.

The chain has TRBV30 and TRBJ1-2; 7 bases align to TRBD1. V lost 1 base to trimming and J lost 5 bases; unmatched junction nucleotides: 7. From germline, CDR1 is GTSNPN and CDR2 SVGIG (reference sequence). The CDR3 has 14 residues. The CDR3 bases are TGTGCCTGGAGTGATTCCGGGACAGTTTATGGCTACACCTTC. This codes for CAWSDSGTVYGYTF. Full variable domain (rest looked up from reference TRBV30 and TRBJ1-2): SQTIHQWPATLVQPVGSPLSLECTVEGTSNPNLYWYRQAAGRGLQLLFYSVGIGQISSEVPQNLSASRPQDRQFILSSKKLLLSDSGFYLCAWSDSGTVYGYTFGSGTRLTVV.

The rearrangement joins TRBV27 to TRBJ2-1; TRBD2 matches at 10 bases. Germline-derived CDR1 and CDR2 are MNHEY and SMNVEV (reference sequence). Trimming at V came to 5 bases and at J to 4 bases, leaving 17 bases not matched to a gene. The CDR3 is made up of 19 amino acids. Written as DNA, the CDR3 is TGTGCCAGCAGTGCCGGGATCACTAGCGGGATGGGGGGGTACAATGAGCAGTTCTTC. It is translated as CASSAGITSGMGGYNEQFF.

The gene calls are TRBV11-3 and TRBJ2-1; perhaps TRBD1 as D (5 bases). Trimming removed 4 bases from V and 6 bases from J, with 10 bases in between. CDR3 size: 13 residues. Germline values: CDR1 SGHNT, CDR2 YENEEA. The CDR3: CASSSRVGNEQFF. The CDR3, as DNA: TGTGCCAGCAGCTCCAGGGTAGGCAATGAGCAGTTCTTC.

As DNA, the CDR3 is TGTGCCAGCAGCCCCCCATTTCGGAACACCATATATTTT. It specifies CASSPPFRNTIYF. V gene TRBV9 combines with J gene TRBJ1-3; D not resolved. The CDR3 is 13 residues long. The germline CDR1 and CDR2 sequences are SGDLS and YYNGEE. Trimming took 4 bases from V and 7 from J, leaving 12 bases between them.

The rearrangement links TRBV5-6 to TRBJ2-5; 9 nucleotides agree with TRBD2. This CDR3 comprises 13 residues. CDR1 and CDR2 (germline): SGHDT, YYEEEE. V was pared by 7 bases and J by 4 bases, with 5 bases of the junction left unmatched. The CDR3 nucleotides are TGTGCCAGCGGTAATAGCGGGAGAGAGACCCAGTACTTC. Translating it yields CASGNSGRETQYF.

The chain has TRBV11-2 and TRBJ2-5, with 11 bases matching TRBD2. The CDR3 length is 16 residues. With V trimmed by 5 bases and J by 1 base, 6 bases remained unmatched. Germline CDR1 and CDR2: SGHAT and FQNNGV. In nucleotides, the CDR3 is TGTGCCAGCAGCCCGAGGACTAGCGGGCTCCAAGAGACCCAGTACTTC. This translates into CASSPRTSGLQETQYF.

This rearrangement joins TRBV28 to TRBJ2-1; perhaps TRBD2 as D (5 bases). Germline-derived CDR1 and CDR2 are MDHEN and SYDVKM. V was pared by 3 bases and J by 0 bases, with 9 bases between. The length of the CDR3 is 15 residues. As DNA, the CDR3 is TGTGCCAGCAGTTTGGTAGCGAGCTCCTACAATGAGCAGTTCTTC. The encoded protein is CASSLVASSYNEQFF.

V is TRBV19 and J is TRBJ1-6, with D hard to call. Deletions cut 4 bases from V and 3 bases from J, with 4 bases between. In germline, CDR1 is LNHDA, CDR2 SQIVND (reference sequence). The CDR3 totals 13 residues. The CDR3 protein is CASSTGYNSPLHF. In DNA form, the CDR3 reads TGTGCCAGTAGTACAGGCTATAATTCACCCCTCCACTTT.

The CDR3 is CASSESGSGNTIYF. CDR3 DNA: TGCGCCAGCAGTGAATCAGGGTCTGGAAACACCATATATTTT. This chain joins TRBV10-2 and TRBJ1-3, with D perhaps TRBD1 (5 bases). V dropped 3 bases and J dropped 1 base, with 7 bases sitting between them. Germline-derived CDR1 and CDR2 are WSHSY and SAAADI. This CDR3 is built from 14 residues.

This clone was recorded once. The rearrangement joins TRBV11-3 to TRBJ2-3; possible D gene TRBD2, 5 bases. From germline, CDR1 is SGHNT and CDR2 YENEEA. This CDR3 has 12 amino acids. V was shortened by 4 bases and J by 6 bases, with 8 bases between the two germline ends. The CDR3 region is CASSSPGDTQYF. In nucleotides, the CDR3 is TGTGCCAGCAGCTCCCCGGGGGATACGCAGTATTTT.

This clone was seen a handful of times. The chain uses TRBV7-9 and TRBJ1-1; 11 positions agree with TRBD1. Per germline, CDR1 SEHNR and CDR2 FQNEAQ (reference sequence). The CDR3 consists of 16 residues. The V gene end was trimmed by 4 bases and the J gene end by 5 bases; junction bases not matched to a gene: 9. The CDR3 bases are TGTGCCAGCAGCTATTCCGGGACAGGGGGGTTGACTGAAGCTTTCTTT. Residues: CASSYSGTGGLTEAFF.

The CDR3: CASSPLAGTDTQYF. The CDR3 DNA reads TGCGCCAGCAGCCCGCTTGCGGGGACAGATACGCAGTATTTT. The chain joins TRBV5-1 to TRBJ2-3, with D possibly being TRBD2 (6 bases). Trimming left V 4 bases short and J 3 bases short, with 12 bases between. The CDR3 totals 14 residues. CDR1 SGHRS and CDR2 YFSETQ come from the germline V gene.

The sample holds a few counts of this clone. This chain joins TRBV25-1 and TRBJ2-1; D perhaps matches TRBD2 (6 bases). The CDR3 totals 14 residues. The V gene lost 6 bases and the J gene lost 8 bases, with 17 bases spanning the gap. The germline CDR1 and CDR2 sequences are MGHDK and SYGVNS. CDR3 nucleotide sequence: TGTGCCAGCAGCTTTTTTGGAGGGACGGATGAGCAGTTCTTC. This gives the protein CASSFFGGTDEQFF.

There are a few counts of this clone. This chain uses TRBV14 with TRBJ1-1, with D perhaps matching TRBD1 (5 bases). Germline CDR1 is SGHDN and CDR2 is FVKESK. The V gene lost 0 bases and the J gene lost 5 bases, with 10 bases spanning the gap. The CDR3 runs to 14 residues. CDR3: CASSQDRAVTEAFF. DNA of the CDR3: TGTGCCAGCAGCCAAGACAGGGCGGTTACTGAAGCTTTCTTT.

The rearrangement links TRBV25-1 to TRBJ1-2, with D maybe TRBD1 (5 bases). V lost 4 bases and J 8 bases, leaving 8 bases between the germline ends. From germline, CDR1 is MGHDK and CDR2 SYGVNS. The CDR3 runs 11 residues. The CDR3 sequence is CASSGGAGYTF. The CDR3 DNA sequence: TGTGCCAGCAGTGGTGGGGCAGGCTACACCTTC.

The chain links TRBV28 to TRBJ2-2; D is unresolved. The CDR3 runs to 12 residues. The germline V gene has CDR1 MDHEN and CDR2 SYDVKM. Trimming pared 7 bases from V and 5 bases from J, leaving 8 bases between. The CDR3: CASTVRTGELFF. As DNA, the CDR3 is TGTGCCAGCACCGTCAGGACCGGGGAGCTGTTTTTT.